This record looks at one TCR beta chain sequence and its context. Its cognate antigen is unknown. The data were taken from a study of shared clonotypes between healthy human individuals. Study-wide background: The study drew on two women and three men aged 18 to 49 as donors. Per donor, CD8 memory used one plate, CD8 naive used two, CD4 memory used three and CD4 naive used three.

Whole-study findings and limits: Among donors, the sharing of clonotypes was expected to be influenced by sequencing depth. Relative to clonotypes present in all four donors, those not shared had lower generation probabilities.

TCRdb's table, derived via immunoSEQ multiplex PCR, lists solely in-frame clones and lacks some. The sample contains more than 2 million clones, 90% to 95% of which appear only once. The CDR3 length is 16 residues. Trimming pared 7 bases from V and 6 bases from J, leaving 21 bases between. The germline gives CDR1 SEHNR, CDR2 FQNEAQ (reference sequence). The chain joins TRBV7-9 to TRBJ2-2; D could derive from TRBD1 or TRBD2 (6 bases each). The clonotype originates from a man aged 18 to 35 in good health. The sample taken for sequencing was naive CD4+ T cells sorted from blood. The subset was: CD45RA+ positively selected. The DNA of the CDR3 is TGTGCCAGCACCCAAGGGGCTACAGGGACTGCCGGGGAGCTGTTTTTT. It encodes CASTQGATGTAGELFF.